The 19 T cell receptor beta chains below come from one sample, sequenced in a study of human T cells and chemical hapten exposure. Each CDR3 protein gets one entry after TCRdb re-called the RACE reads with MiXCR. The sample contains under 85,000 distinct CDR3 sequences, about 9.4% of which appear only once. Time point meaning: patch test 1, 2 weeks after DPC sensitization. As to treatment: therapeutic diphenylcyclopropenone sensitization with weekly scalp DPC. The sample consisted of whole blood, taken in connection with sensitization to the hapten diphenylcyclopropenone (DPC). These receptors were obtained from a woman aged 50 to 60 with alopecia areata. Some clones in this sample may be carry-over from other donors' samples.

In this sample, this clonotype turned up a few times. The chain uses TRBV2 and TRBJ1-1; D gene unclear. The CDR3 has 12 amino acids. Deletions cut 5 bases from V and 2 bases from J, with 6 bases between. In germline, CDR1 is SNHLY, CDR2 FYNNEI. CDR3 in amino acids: CASSSSNTEAFF. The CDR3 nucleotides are TGTGCCAGCAGTAGTTCTAACACTGAAGCTTTCTTT.

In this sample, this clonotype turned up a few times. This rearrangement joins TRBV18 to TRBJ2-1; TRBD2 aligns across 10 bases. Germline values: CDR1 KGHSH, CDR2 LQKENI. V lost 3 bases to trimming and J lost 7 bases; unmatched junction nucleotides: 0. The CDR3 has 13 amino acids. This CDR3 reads CASSPTSGNEQFF. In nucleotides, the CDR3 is TGTGCCAGCTCACCGACTAGCGGGAATGAGCAGTTCTTC.

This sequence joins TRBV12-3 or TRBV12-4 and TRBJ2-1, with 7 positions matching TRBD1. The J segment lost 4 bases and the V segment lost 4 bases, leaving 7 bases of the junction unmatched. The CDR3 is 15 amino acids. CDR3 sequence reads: CASSSSGTEYNEQFF. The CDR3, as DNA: TGTGCCAGCAGTTCCTCCGGGACAGAGTACAATGAGCAGTTCTTC.

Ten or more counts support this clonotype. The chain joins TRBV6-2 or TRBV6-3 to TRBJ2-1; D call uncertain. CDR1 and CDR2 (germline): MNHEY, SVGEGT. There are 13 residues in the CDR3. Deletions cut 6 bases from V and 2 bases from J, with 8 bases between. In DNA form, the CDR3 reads TGTGCCAGCAGCTGGGCGGCCTACAATGAGCAGTTCTTC. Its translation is CASSWAAYNEQFF.

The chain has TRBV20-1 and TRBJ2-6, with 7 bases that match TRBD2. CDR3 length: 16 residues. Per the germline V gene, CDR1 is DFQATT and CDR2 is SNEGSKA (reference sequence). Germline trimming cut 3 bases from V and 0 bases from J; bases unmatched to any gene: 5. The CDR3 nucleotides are TGCAGTGCTAGGCCAGCGGGGTACTCTGGGGCCAACGTCCTGACTTTC. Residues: CSARPAGYSGANVLTF.

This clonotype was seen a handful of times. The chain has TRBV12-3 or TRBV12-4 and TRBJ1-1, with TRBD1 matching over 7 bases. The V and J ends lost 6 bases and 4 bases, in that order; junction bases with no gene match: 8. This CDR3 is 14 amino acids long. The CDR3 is CASSFRPGGTEAFF. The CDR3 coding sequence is TGTGCCAGCAGCTTTAGGCCAGGGGGCACTGAAGCTTTCTTT.

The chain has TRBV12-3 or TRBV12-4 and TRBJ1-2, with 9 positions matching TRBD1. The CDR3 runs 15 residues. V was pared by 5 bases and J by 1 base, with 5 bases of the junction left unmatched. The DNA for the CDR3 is TGTGCCAGCAGTCCTACGACAGGGGGTAACTATGGCTACACCTTC. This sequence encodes CASSPTTGGNYGYTF.

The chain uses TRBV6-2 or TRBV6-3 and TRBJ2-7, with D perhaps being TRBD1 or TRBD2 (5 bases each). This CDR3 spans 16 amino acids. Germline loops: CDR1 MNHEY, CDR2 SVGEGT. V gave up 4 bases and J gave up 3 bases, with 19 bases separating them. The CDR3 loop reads CASSWRQRASFYEQYF. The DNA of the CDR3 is TGTGCCAGCAGTTGGCGACAGAGGGCCTCCTTCTACGAGCAGTACTTC.

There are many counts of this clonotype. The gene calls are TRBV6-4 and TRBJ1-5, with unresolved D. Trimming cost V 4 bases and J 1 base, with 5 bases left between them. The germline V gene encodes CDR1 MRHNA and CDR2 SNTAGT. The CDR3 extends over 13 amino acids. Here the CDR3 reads CASSVNSNQPQHF. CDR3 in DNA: TGTGCCAGCAGTGTGAACAGCAATCAGCCCCAGCATTTT.

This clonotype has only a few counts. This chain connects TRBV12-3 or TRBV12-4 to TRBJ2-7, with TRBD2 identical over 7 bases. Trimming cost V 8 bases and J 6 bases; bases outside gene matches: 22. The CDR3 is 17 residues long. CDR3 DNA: TGTGCCAGCGCCCTCTTCTCGGGTTCGAGCGGGGCGAGCGAGCAGTACTTC. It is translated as CASALFSGSSGASEQYF.

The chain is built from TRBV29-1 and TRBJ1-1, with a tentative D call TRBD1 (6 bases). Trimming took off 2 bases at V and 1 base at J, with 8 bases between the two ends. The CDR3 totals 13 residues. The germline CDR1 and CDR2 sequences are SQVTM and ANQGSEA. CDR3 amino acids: CSVERTENTEAFF. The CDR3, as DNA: TGCAGCGTTGAAAGGACAGAGAACACTGAAGCTTTCTTT.

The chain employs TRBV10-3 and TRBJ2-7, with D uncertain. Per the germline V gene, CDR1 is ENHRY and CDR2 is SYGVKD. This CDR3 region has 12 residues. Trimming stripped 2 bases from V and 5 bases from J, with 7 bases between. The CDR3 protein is CAISEMGNEQYF. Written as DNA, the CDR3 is TGTGCCATCAGTGAGATGGGTAACGAGCAGTACTTC.

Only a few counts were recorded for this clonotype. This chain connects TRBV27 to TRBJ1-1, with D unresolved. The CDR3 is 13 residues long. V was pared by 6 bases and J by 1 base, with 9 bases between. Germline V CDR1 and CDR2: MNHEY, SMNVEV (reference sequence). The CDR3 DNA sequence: TGTGCCAGCAGGTCACGTACGAACACTGAAGCTTTCTTT. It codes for CASRSRTNTEAFF.

CDR3: CASGMPSSGANVLTF. Here the CDR3 DNA reads TGTGCCAGCGGAATGCCGAGCTCTGGGGCCAACGTCCTGACTTTC. The chain uses TRBV12-3 or TRBV12-4 and TRBJ2-6; D remains unclear. The CDR3 contains 15 residues. Trimming cost V 8 bases and J 0 bases, with 11 bases left between them.

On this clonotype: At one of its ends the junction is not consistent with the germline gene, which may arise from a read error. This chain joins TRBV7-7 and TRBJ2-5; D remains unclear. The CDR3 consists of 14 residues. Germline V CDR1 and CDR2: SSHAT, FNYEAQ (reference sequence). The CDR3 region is CASSLRTVGETQYF. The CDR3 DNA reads TGTGCTAGCAGCTTAAGGACGGTAGGAGAGACCCAGTACTTC.

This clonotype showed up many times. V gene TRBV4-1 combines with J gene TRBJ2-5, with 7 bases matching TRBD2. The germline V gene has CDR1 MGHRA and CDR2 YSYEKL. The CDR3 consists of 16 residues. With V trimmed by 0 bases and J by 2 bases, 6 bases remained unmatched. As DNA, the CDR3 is TGCGCCAGCAGCCAAGAGGTTAGCGGGTATCAAGAGACCCAGTACTTC. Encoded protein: CASSQEVSGYQETQYF.

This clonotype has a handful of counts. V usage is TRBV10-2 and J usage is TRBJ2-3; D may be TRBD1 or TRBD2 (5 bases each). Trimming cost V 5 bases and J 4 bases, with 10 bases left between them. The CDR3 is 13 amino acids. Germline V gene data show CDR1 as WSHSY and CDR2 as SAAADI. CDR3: CASSPLGPDTQYF. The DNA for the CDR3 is TGCGCCAGCAGTCCTTTGGGACCAGATACGCAGTATTTT.

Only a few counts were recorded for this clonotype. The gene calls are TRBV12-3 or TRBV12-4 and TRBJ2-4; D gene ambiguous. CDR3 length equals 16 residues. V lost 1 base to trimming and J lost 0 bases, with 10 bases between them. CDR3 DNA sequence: TGTGCCAGCAGTTTAGGGATTTCCCGAGCCAAAAACATTCAGTACTTC. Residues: CASSLGISRAKNIQYF.

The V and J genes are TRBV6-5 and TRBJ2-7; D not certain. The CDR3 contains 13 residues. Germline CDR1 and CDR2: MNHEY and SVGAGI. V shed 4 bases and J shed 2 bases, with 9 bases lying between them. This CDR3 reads CASSSVGAYEQYF. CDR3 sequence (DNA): TGTGCCAGCAGTTCGGTGGGCGCCTACGAGCAGTACTTC.